This TCR beta chain was sequenced for a study of T-cell memory formation after mild COVID-19. Germline CDR1 SGHTA, CDR2 FQGTGA. Trimming took 2 bases from V and 5 from J, leaving 15 bases between them. The CDR3 sequence is 15 residues long. TCRdb reanalysed the 5' RACE reads using MiXCR and keeps one entry per CDR3 protein. The sample shows 500,000 to 650,000 distinct CDR3 sequences, 20% to 25% of them seen only once. Sequenced input: PBMCs or a T cell subset sorted from them (not recorded which). The source is an adult woman who had mild COVID-19 (a few samples of this study predate the infection). Cell type and time point are not known. This sequence joins TRBV7-3 and TRBJ2-5, with D perhaps assigned TRBD1 or TRBD2 (5 bases each). The CDR3 bases are TGTGCCAGCAGCTTAGCCGTCGGGGCCTCGGAGACCCAGTACTTC. Translated: CASSLAVGASETQYF.